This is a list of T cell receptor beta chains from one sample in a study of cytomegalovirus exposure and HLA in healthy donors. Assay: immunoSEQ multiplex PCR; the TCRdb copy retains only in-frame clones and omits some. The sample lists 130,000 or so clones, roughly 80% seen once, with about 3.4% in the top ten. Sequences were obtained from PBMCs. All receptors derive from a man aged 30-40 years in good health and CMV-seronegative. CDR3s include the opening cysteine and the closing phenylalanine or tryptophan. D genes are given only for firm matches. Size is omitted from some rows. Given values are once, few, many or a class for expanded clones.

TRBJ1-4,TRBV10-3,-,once,CAIRRLSNEKLFF,TGTGCCATCAGGAGACTTTCCAATGAAAAACTGTTTTTT
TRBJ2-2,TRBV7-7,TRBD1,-,CASSPRGQVNTGELFF,TGTGCCAGCAGCCCACGGGGACAGGTTAACACCGGGGAGCTGTTTTTT
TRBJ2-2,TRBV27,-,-,CASGPWTGELFF,TGTGCCAGCGGGCCCTGGACCGGGGAGCTGTTTTTT
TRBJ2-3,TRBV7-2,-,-,CASSPSPGDTQYF,TGTGCCAGCAGCCCATCCCCCGGAGATACGCAGTATTTT
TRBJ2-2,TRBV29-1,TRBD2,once,CSVVAGTGTGELFF,TGCAGCGTTGTAGCGGGGACGGGGACCGGGGAGCTGTTTTTT
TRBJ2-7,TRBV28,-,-,CASSSRWGTISYEQYF,TGTGCCAGCAGCTCCCGCTGGGGCACCATCTCCTACGAGCAGTACTTC
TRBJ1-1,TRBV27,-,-,CASSFRGSRTEAFF,TGTGCCAGCAGTTTTCGGGGAAGTCGGACTGAAGCTTTCTTT
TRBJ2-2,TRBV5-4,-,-,CASSLDSPGTGELFF,TGTGCCAGCAGCTTGGATTCCCCGGGCACCGGGGAGCTGTTTTTT
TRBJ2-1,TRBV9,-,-,CASSAWGQSSYNEQFF,TGTGCCAGCAGCGCTTGGGGGCAGAGCTCCTACAATGAGCAGTTCTTC
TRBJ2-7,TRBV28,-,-,CASGLGAQGSHEQYF,TGTGCCAGCGGGCTCGGGGCACAGGGATCCCACGAGCAGTACTTC
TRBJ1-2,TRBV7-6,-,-,CASSLLGGDPNYGYTF,TGTGCCAGCAGCTTACTGGGAGGGGACCCTAACTATGGCTACACCTTC
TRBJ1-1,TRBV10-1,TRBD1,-,CASSERGLRTEAFF,TGCGCCAGCAGTGAGAGGGGGCTTCGCACTGAAGCTTTCTTT
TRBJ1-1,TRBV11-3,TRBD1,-,CASSLEQGAEAFF,TGTGCCAGCAGCTTAGAACAGGGGGCTGAAGCTTTCTTT
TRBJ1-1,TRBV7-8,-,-,CASSFSRVTEAFF,TGTGCCAGCAGCTTTAGCAGGGTAACTGAAGCTTTCTTT
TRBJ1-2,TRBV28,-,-,CASSFQGPNYGYTF,TGTGCCAGCAGTTTTCAGGGGCCTAACTATGGCTACACCTTC
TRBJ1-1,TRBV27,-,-,CASSGAGTHLMNTEAFF,TGTGCCAGCAGTGGAGCCGGGACTCACCTTATGAACACTGAAGCTTTCTTT
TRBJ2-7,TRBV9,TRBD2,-,CASSVAGAPYEQYF,TGTGCCAGCAGCGTCGCGGGAGCCCCCTACGAGCAGTACTTC
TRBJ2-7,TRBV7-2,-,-,CASSLAVLSYEQYF,TGTGCCAGCAGCTTAGCCGTCCTATCCTACGAGCAGTACTTC
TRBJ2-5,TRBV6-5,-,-,CASSLDGETQYF,TGTGCCAGCAGTCTCGACGGGGAGACCCAGTACTTC
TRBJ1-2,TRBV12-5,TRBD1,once,CASGPTGGWGGYTF,TGTGCTAGTGGACCGACAGGGGGTTGGGGTGGCTACACCTTC
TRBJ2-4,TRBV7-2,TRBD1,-,CASSSGQSKNIQYF,TGTGCCAGCAGCTCGGGACAGAGCAAAAACATTCAGTACTTC
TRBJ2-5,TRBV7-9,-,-,CASSYSGQKETQYF,TGTGCCAGCAGCTATTCGGGTCAGAAAGAGACCCAGTACTTC
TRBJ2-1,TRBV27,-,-,CASSPRGDYNEQFF,TGTGCCAGCAGTCCCCGAGGAGACTACAATGAGCAGTTCTTC
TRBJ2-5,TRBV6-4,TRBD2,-,CASSEGSSGGAETQYF,TGTGCCAGCAGTGAAGGCTCTAGCGGGGGGGCAGAGACCCAGTACTTC
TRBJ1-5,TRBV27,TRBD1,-,CATRTGGINQPQHF,TGTGCCACCCGGACAGGGGGCATAAATCAGCCCCAGCATTTT
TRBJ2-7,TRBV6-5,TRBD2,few,CASKRGALYEQYF,TGTGCCAGCAAGCGGGGGGCCCTCTACGAGCAGTACTTC
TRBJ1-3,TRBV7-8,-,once,CASSLGVGLSGNTIYF,TGTGCCAGCAGCTTAGGTGTGGGCCTAAGTGGAAACACCATATATTTT
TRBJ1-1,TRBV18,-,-,CASSPQGTLDRVAFF,TGTGCCAGCTCACCACAAGGGACTCTGGATCGGGTAGCTTTCTTT
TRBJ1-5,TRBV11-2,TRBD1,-,CASSLPGQVENSNQPQHF,TGTGCCAGCAGCCTCCCCGGACAGGTTGAGAATAGCAATCAGCCCCAGCATTTT
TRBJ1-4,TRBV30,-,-,CAWRTGAQGNEKLFF,TGTGCCTGGAGGACTGGGGCACAGGGAAATGAAAAACTGTTTTTT
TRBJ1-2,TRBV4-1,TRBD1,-,CASSQGQGFYGYTF,TGCGCCAGCAGCCAGGGACAGGGGTTCTATGGCTACACCTTC
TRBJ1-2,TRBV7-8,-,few,CASSLAATHPPPANYGYTF,TGTGCCAGCAGCTTAGCGGCCACCCACCCACCCCCAGCTAACTATGGCTACACCTTC
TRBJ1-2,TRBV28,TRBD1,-,CASSLGQGRYGYTF,TGTGCCAGCAGTTTGGGACAGGGGAGGTATGGCTACACCTTC
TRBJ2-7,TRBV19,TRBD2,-,CASSTGLAGGWQYF,TGTGCCAGTAGTACCGGACTAGCGGGAGGGTGGCAGTACTTC
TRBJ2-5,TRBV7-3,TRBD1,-,CASSISRGWGQETQYF,TGTGCCAGCAGCATCTCCAGGGGGTGGGGACAAGAGACCCAGTACTTC
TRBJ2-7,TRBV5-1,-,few,CASSPASGVAYEQYF,TGCGCCAGCAGCCCCGCTTCAGGGGTGGCCTACGAGCAGTACTTC
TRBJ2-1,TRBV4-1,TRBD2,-,CASSHFLPRRLAGDNEQFF,TGCGCCAGCAGCCATTTTTTACCCCGAAGACTAGCGGGAGACAATGAGCAGTTCTTC
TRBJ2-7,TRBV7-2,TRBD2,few,CASSYTSGGAYEQYF,TGTGCCAGCAGCTATACTAGCGGGGGGGCCTACGAGCAGTACTTC